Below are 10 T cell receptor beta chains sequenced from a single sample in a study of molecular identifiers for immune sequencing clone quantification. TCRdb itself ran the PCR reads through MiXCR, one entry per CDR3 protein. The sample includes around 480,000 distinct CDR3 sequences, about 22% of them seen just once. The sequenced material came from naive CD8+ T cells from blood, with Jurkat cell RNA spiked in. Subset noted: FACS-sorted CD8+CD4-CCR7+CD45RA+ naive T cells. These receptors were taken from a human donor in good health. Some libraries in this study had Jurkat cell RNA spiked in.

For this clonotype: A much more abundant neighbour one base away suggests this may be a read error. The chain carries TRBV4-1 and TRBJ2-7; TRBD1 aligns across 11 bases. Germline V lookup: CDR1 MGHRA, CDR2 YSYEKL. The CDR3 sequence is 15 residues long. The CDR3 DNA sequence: TGCGCCAGCAGCCCTCGGACAGGGGGCATCTACGAGCAGTGCTTC. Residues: CASSPRTGGIYEQCF.

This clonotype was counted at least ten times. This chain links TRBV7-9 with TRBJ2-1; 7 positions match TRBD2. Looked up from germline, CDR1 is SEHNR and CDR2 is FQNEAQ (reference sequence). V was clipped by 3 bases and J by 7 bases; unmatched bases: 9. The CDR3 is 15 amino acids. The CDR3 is CASSFVLATENEQFF. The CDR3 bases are TGTGCCAGCAGCTTTGTACTAGCGACAGAAAATGAGCAGTTCTTC.

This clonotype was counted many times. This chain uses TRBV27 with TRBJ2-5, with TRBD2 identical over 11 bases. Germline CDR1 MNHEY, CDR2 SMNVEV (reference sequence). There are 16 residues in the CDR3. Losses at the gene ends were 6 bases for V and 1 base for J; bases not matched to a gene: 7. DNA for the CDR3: TGTGCCAGCAGAACAACTAGCGGGGGATTCCAAGAGACCCAGTACTTC. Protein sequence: CASRTTSGGFQETQYF.

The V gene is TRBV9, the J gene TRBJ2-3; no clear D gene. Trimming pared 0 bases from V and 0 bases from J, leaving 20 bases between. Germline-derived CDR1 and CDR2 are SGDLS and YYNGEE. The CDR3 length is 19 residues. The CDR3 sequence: CASSVGYGLTPPSTDTQYF. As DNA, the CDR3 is TGTGCCAGCAGCGTAGGGTACGGCCTCACTCCTCCTAGCACAGATACGCAGTATTTT.

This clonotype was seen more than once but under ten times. The CDR3: CASSQDDGNTIYF. CDR3 DNA: TGCGCCAGCAGCCAAGATGACGGAAACACCATATATTTT. The chain combines TRBV4-1 with TRBJ1-3; no clear D. The CDR3 extends over 13 amino acids. Deletions cut 0 bases from V and 4 bases from J, with 4 bases between. The V gene's germline CDR1 is MGHRA and CDR2 YSYEKL.

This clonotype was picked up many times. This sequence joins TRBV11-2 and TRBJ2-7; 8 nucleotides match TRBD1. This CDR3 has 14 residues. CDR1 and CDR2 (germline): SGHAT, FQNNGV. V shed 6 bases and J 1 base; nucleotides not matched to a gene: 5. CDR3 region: CASRYGQGSYEQYF. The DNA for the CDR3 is TGTGCCAGCAGATACGGACAGGGTTCCTACGAGCAGTACTTC.

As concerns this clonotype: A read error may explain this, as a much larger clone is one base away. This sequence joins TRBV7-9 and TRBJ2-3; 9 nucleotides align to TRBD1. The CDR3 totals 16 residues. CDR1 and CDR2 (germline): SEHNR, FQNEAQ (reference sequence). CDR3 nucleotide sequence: TGTGCCAGCAGCTTAAGGGACAGGGCGGGACCAGATACGCGGTATTTT. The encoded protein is CASSLRDRAGPDTRYF.

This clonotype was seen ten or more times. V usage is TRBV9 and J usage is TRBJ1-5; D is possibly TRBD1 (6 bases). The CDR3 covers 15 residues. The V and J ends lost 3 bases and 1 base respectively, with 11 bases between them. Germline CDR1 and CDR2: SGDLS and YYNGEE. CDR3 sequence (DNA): TGTGCCAGCAGCGCATGGGGGGGCAGCAATCAGCCCCAGCATTTT. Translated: CASSAWGGSNQPQHF. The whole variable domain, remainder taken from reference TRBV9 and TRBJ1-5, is DSGVTQTPKHLITATGQRVTLRCSPRSGDLSVYWYQQSLDQGLQFLIQYYNGEERAKGNILERFSAQQFPDLHSELNLSSLELGDSALYFCASSAWGGSNQPQHFGDGTRLSIL.

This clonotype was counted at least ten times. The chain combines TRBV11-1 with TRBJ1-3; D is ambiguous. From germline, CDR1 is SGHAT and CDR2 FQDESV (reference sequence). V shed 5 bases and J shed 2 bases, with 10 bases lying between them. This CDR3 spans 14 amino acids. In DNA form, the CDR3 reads TGTGCCAGCAGCCTTCAGACGGCTGGAAACACCATATATTTT. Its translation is CASSLQTAGNTIYF. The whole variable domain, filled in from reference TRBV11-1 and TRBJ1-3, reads EAEVAQSPRYKITEKSQAVAFWCDPISGHATLYWYRQILGQGPELLVQFQDESVVDDSQLPKDRFSAERLKGVDSTLKIQPAELGDSAMYLCASSLQTAGNTIYFGEGSWLTVV.

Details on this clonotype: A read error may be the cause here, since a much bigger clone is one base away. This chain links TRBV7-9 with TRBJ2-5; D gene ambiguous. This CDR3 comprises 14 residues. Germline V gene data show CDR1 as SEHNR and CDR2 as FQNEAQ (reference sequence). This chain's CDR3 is CASSLTENQESQYF. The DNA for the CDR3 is TGTGCCAGCAGCCTAACAGAAAACCAAGAGTCCCAGTACTTC.